The 18 T cell receptor beta chains below all came from one sample that was sequenced in a study of blood T cell repertoires in COVID-19 (dated by TCRdb to the early 2020s). The library was built by means of the immunoSEQ multiplex PCR assay. TCRdb limited this immuneACCESS table to in-frame rearrangements with V and J called. A share of clones is missing; checked studies link under half to unresolved V genes, and the rest is unexplained. For this sample the table gives some 270,000 clones, of which more than 75% were detected only once. The top ten constitute 5% to 8% of the sample. The sample comprised PBMCs or T cells enriched from blood (not recorded which). These receptors were collected from a woman aged 45-65 years who had been exposed to COVID-19.

Comment on this clone: A far larger clone is one nucleotide away, so this likely arose from a read error. The DNA of the CDR3 is TGTGCCAGCAGCCACTACAATGAGCAGTTCTTC. It translates to CASSHYNEQFF. The chain is built from TRBV12-3 or TRBV12-4 and TRBJ2-1; D is ambiguous. Trimming removed 6 bases at V and 3 bases at J, with 3 bases between. The CDR3 contains 11 residues.

J is TRBJ1-2 and V is TRBV18; possibly TRBD1 for D (5 bases). This CDR3 has 16 residues. V was pared by 2 bases and J by 0 bases, with 13 bases between. The germline gives CDR1 KGHSH, CDR2 LQKENI. The CDR3 region has the DNA TGTGCCAGCTCACCAATCGGGGGAATAGCTAACTATGGCTACACCTTC. Residues: CASSPIGGIANYGYTF.

The chain combines TRBV19 with TRBJ2-5; D might be TRBD1 (6 bases). Germline lookup yields CDR1 LNHDA and CDR2 SQIVND (reference sequence). V shed 3 bases and J shed 9 bases, with 17 bases lying between them. This CDR3 region has 14 residues. The CDR3 bases are TGTGCCAGTAGTATGGGGGCAGGGGATGTACCCCAGTACTTC. Translated, it gives CASSMGAGDVPQYF. The whole variable domain, remainder taken from reference TRBV19 and TRBJ2-5, is DGGITQSPKYLFRKEGQNVTLSCEQNLNHDAMYWYRQDPGQGLRLIYYSQIVNDFQKGDIAEGYSVSREKKESFPLTVTSAQKNPTAFYLCASSMGAGDVPQYFGPGTRLLVL.

A single count supports this clone. The CDR3 protein is CASSYTSGGLNEQFF. CDR3 DNA: TGTGCCAGCAGTTACACTAGCGGGGGATTGAATGAGCAGTTCTTC. The chain combines TRBV6-2 or TRBV6-3 with TRBJ2-1, with 11 bases that match TRBD2. The length of the CDR3 is 15 residues. Germline V gene data show CDR1 as MNHEY and CDR2 as SVGEGT. Trimming removed 2 bases from V and 7 bases from J; junction bases left unmatched: 4.

The rearrangement links TRBV19 to TRBJ2-1, with a possible D match to TRBD2 (6 bases). The CDR3 spans 15 residues. CDR1 and CDR2 from the germline V gene are LNHDA and SQIVND (reference sequence). Trimming removed 5 bases from V and 8 bases from J, with 19 bases in between. The DNA of the CDR3 is TGTGCCAGTAGTGCCGGACTGGGAGGTACGGATGAGCAGTTCTTC. Translating gives CASSAGLGGTDEQFF.

This clone was detected once. This chain links TRBV3-1 (or the pseudogene TRBV3-2) with TRBJ2-3, with 12 bases that match TRBD2. V dropped 4 bases and J dropped 0; count of bases not matched to a gene: 8. The CDR3 has 18 residues. Per the germline V gene, CDR1 is LGHDT and CDR2 is YNNKEL (reference sequence). In nucleotides, the CDR3 is TGTGCCAGCAGCCGCGCAGGGACTAGCGGGCTCAGCACAGATACGCAGTATTTT. Translation: CASSRAGTSGLSTDTQYF.

The gene calls are TRBV6-5 and TRBJ1-1; TRBD1 aligns across 8 bases. The trim removed 0 bases at V and 6 bases at J, leaving 6 bases unmatched. Germline V gene lookup returns CDR1 MNHEY and CDR2 SVGAGI. The CDR3 contains 15 residues. CDR3 loop: CASSYSRGLRAEAFF. The CDR3 DNA sequence: TGTGCCAGCAGTTACTCCAGGGGGCTGAGGGCTGAAGCTTTCTTT.

The genes are TRBV7-2 and TRBJ2-3; 8 bases line up with TRBD1. After removal of 4 bases from V and 6 bases from J, the junction contained 6 bases not matched to a gene. Germline CDR1 and CDR2: SGHTA and FQGNSA. The CDR3 consists of 14 residues. The CDR3 sequence is CASSSSGGWDTQYF. The CDR3 DNA reads as TGTGCCAGCAGCTCATCAGGGGGCTGGGATACGCAGTATTTT.

The chain combines TRBV19 with TRBJ2-1, with D perhaps matching TRBD2 (6 bases). This CDR3 region has 17 residues. Germline V gene data show CDR1 as LNHDA and CDR2 as SQIVND (reference sequence). V was pared by 6 bases and J by 0 bases, with 18 bases between. The CDR3 sequence: CASSPSGVWSSYNEQFF. DNA for the CDR3: TGTGCCAGTAGCCCCTCGGGGGTTTGGAGCTCCTACAATGAGCAGTTCTTC.

This rearrangement joins TRBV13 to TRBJ2-3, with 9 nucleotides matching TRBD2. Per germline, CDR1 PRHDT and CDR2 FYEKMQ (reference sequence). The CDR3 covers 16 residues. The J segment lost 5 bases and the V segment lost 2 bases, leaving 8 bases of the junction unmatched. The CDR3 loop reads CASSLSLGLAGDTQYF. The CDR3 coding sequence is TGTGCCAGCAGCTTATCCCTGGGACTAGCAGGAGATACGCAGTATTTT.

The CDR3 DNA is TGCAGCGTTCGGATCGGGACAGGTCCCGGGGAGCTGTTTTTT. It encodes CSVRIGTGPGELFF. The V and J genes are TRBV29-1 and TRBJ2-2; TRBD1 matches at 8 bases. This CDR3 has 14 amino acids. V lost 5 bases to trimming and J lost 6 bases; unmatched junction nucleotides: 8. From germline, CDR1 is SQVTM and CDR2 ANQGSEA.

The chain couples TRBV19 to TRBJ2-7; perhaps TRBD2 as D (6 bases). CDR3 length equals 15 residues. Germline CDR1 is LNHDA and CDR2 is SQIVND (reference sequence). Trimming cost V 3 bases and J 2 bases, with 14 bases left between them. CDR3 in amino acids: CASSMKGGETYEQYF. The CDR3 coding sequence is TGTGCCAGTAGTATGAAAGGAGGGGAGACCTACGAGCAGTACTTC.

The chain has TRBV19 and TRBJ1-6, with no clear D. Germline-derived CDR1 and CDR2 are LNHDA and SQIVND (reference sequence). The CDR3 contains 14 residues. The V gene lost 5 bases and the J gene lost 9 bases, with 14 bases spanning the gap. CDR3 coding DNA: TGTGCCAGTAGTCCCCCGGGGAATGGTTCACCCCTCCACTTT. Translating it yields CASSPPGNGSPLHF.

The genes are TRBV19 and TRBJ2-7; 10 bases agree with TRBD1. Germline trimming cut 2 bases from V and 2 bases from J; bases unmatched to any gene: 3. The CDR3 consists of 15 residues. The V gene's germline CDR1 is LNHDA and CDR2 SQIVND (reference sequence). The CDR3 here is CASSIQGQGPYEQYF. DNA of the CDR3: TGTGCCAGTAGTATACAGGGACAGGGGCCCTACGAGCAGTACTTC.

The chain recombines TRBV14 with TRBJ2-1; 11 positions agree with TRBD2. The CDR3 length is 15 residues. With V trimmed by 3 bases and J by 4 bases, 2 bases remained unmatched. Germline V gene lookup returns CDR1 SGHDN and CDR2 FVKESK. Here the CDR3 DNA reads TGTGCCAGCAGCCAGACTAGCGGGGCATACAATGAGCAGTTCTTC. It yields the protein CASSQTSGAYNEQFF. Together with reference TRBV14 and TRBJ2-1, the CDR3 gives the full variable domain: EAGVTQFPSHSVIEKGQTVTLRCDPISGHDNLYWYRRVMGKEIKFLLHFVKESKQDESGMPNNRFLAERTGGTYSTLKVQPAELEDSGVYFCASSQTSGAYNEQFFGPGTRLTVL.

The V call is TRBV11-2, the J call TRBJ2-1, with D possibly being TRBD2 (5 bases). The CDR3 is made up of 15 amino acids. V dropped 4 bases and J dropped 0 bases, with 10 bases sitting between them. The germline V gene has CDR1 SGHAT and CDR2 FQNNGV. CDR3 DNA sequence: TGTGCCAGCAGCTCTAGCCGGGTCTCCTACAATGAGCAGTTCTTC. This gives the protein CASSSSRVSYNEQFF.

This chain connects TRBV14 to TRBJ1-2; D may be TRBD1 (6 bases). This CDR3 region has 14 residues. V dropped 1 base and J dropped 7 bases, with 13 bases sitting between them. CDR1 SGHDN and CDR2 FVKESK come from the germline V gene. The CDR3 sequence: CASSQVDTGTGYTF. The CDR3 DNA sequence: TGTGCCAGCAGCCAAGTCGATACAGGGACTGGCTACACCTTC.

The CDR3 DNA sequence: TGTGCCAGCAGCTTGTTGGGGCGAGTCGAGGATACGCAGTATTTT. Translating it yields CASSLLGRVEDTQYF. The rearrangement links TRBV5-4 to TRBJ2-3; a possible D gene is TRBD1 (5 bases). The germline V and J ends were trimmed by 1 base and 6 bases, with 15 bases remaining between them. CDR1 SGHNT and CDR2 YYREEE come from the germline V gene (reference sequence). The CDR3 has 15 residues.